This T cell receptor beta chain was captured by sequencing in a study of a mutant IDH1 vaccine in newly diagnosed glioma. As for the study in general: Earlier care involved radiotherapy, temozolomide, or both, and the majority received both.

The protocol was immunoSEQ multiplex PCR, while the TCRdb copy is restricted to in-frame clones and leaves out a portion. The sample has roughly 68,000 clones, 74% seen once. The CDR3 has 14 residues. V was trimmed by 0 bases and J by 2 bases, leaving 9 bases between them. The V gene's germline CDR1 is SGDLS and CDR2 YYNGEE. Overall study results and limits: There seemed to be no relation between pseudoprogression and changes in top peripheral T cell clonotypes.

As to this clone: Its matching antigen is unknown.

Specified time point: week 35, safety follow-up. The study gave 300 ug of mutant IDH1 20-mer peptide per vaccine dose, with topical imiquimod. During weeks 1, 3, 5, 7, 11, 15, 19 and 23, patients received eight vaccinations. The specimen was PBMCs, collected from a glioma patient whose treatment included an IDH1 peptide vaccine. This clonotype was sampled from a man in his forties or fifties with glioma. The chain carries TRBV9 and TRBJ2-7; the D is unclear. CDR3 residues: CASSVAPEPYEQYF. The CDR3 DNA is TGTGCCAGCAGCGTAGCTCCCGAACCCTACGAGCAGTACTTC.